This TCR beta chain was retrieved from a study of blood T cell repertoires in COVID-19 (dated by TCRdb to between 2020 and 2021). In terms of the full investigation: Samples covering the acute and convalescent phases of COVID-19 were provided by collaborators in the United States, Italy and Spain. The prospective study material was composed of cDNA or gDNA derived from T cells, B-cell-depleted T cells, or PBMCs. Deeply sampled blood TCRbeta repertoires from subjects exposed to, actively infected with, or recovered from COVID-19 were included in the dataset. A freely available public database, intended as a resource for researchers studying the immune response to SARS-CoV-2, is where the repertoires were released. The samples were drawn from the first 160 participants of the ongoing ImmuneRACE study and from some 1,300 subjects provided by 6 global collaborators. A de-identified subject ID, COVID-19 status, age in years and sex were almost always included in the sample metadata. Where HLA class I and class II types were available, the types were taken from metadata supplied by the sample provider, not from assay-based typing. Summary of the overall study and its limitations: Clinical and demographic metadata were provided uncurated, with the amount varying by source and participant.

Based on the germline V gene (reference sequence), the CDR1 and CDR2 sequences are LNHDA and SQIVND. CDR3 length: 16 amino acids, cysteine to phenylalanine. Only the CDR3 DNA stays, 48 bases, in frame from base 1. Trimming removed 7 bases from V and 6 bases from J; the gene matches leave 11 bases unexplained. About this clone itself: The target of this receptor is not known. Nothing much larger sits one base from this clone, and base qualities are not available.

TCRbeta CDR3 regions were amplified from genomic DNA by means of the immunoSEQ Assay, a bias-controlled multiplex PCR. The published analysis was carried out like this. Within the assay, amplification of reference gene primers was used to estimate how many nucleated cells each sample contained. Sequence reads were collapsed and filtered to measure the absolute abundance of every unique TCRbeta CDR3 rearrangement. For each sample, productive Simpson clonality was calculated by taking the square root of Simpson's diversity index across productive rearrangements. The source is immuneACCESS, and TCRdb retained only in-frame sequences with V and J called. Part of the clones is not carried over; for the studies checked, unresolved V genes explain less than half of this, and the remainder is unexplained. The V and J calls and clone size were taken over from that table, and D and trimming were inferred from the DNA. For this sample there are some 180,000 clones; about 84% appear just once. The ten largest account for roughly 6.3% of the sample.

Collaborating institutions collected whole blood in K2EDTA tubes following their own protocols. For TCRbeta analysis, collaborators shipped samples in one of three forms: frozen whole blood, isolated PBMCs, or DNA extracted from either of those sample types. This chain is built from TRBV19 and TRBJ2-1, and 11 bases in between align with TRBD2. This receptor was identified in a human donor in a cohort sampled during active COVID-19. Specimen: peripheral blood. This receptor carries the CDR3 CASTTPLAGGTNEQFF. The DNA sequence follows: TGTGCCAGTACCACTCCGCTAGCGGGGGGCACCAATGAGCAGTTCTTC. With the portions outside the CDR3 filled from the reference TRBV19 and TRBJ2-1 genes, the complete variable region becomes DGGITQSPKYLFRKEGQNVTLSCEQNLNHDAMYWYRQDPGQGLRLIYYSQIVNDFQKGDIAEGYSVSREKKESFPLTVTSAQKNPTAFYLCASTTPLAGGTNEQFFGPGTRLTVL.